Shown below are 30 T cell receptor beta chains from a single sample sequenced in a study of OX40 agonist ivuxolimab in advanced cancers. Sequencing used immunoSEQ multiplex PCR; TCRdb keeps in-frame clones, though not all of them. The sample lists some 70,000 clones, roughly nine tenths occurring once. The sequenced sample was CD4+ or CD8+ T cells sorted from blood, obtained in a trial of the OX40 agonist ivuxolimab. The receptors were sampled from an adult with an advanced solid tumor such as melanoma, head and neck, liver or kidney cancer.

The V and J genes are TRBV4-1 and TRBJ2-1; D gene uncertain. V was shortened by 5 bases and J by 6 bases, with 14 bases between the two germline ends. Per germline, CDR1 MGHRA and CDR2 YSYEKL. The CDR3 is made up of 14 amino acids. Here the CDR3 reads CASSTLYLVNEQFF. CDR3 DNA sequence: TGCGCCAGCAGCACTTTATACCTAGTCAATGAGCAGTTCTTC.

This clone turned up a few times. The V call is TRBV7-9, the J call TRBJ1-6; 7 bases are shared with TRBD1. The V segment lost 1 base and the J segment 7 bases; nucleotides outside the gene matches: 4. The CDR3 runs 15 residues. The germline gives CDR1 SEHNR, CDR2 FQNEAQ (reference sequence). The chain's CDR3 is CASSLGTGENSPLHF. The DNA for the CDR3 is TGTGCCAGCAGCTTAGGGACAGGAGAGAATTCACCCCTCCACTTT.

The V and J genes are TRBV19 and TRBJ2-2; D possibly corresponds to TRBD1 (6 bases). V lost 6 bases and J lost 0, with 14 bases in between. The CDR3 consists of 16 residues. Germline V gives CDR1 LNHDA, CDR2 SQIVND (reference sequence). The CDR3 is CASRSPGQSNTGELFF. The CDR3, as DNA: TGTGCCAGTAGGAGTCCGGGACAATCGAACACCGGGGAGCTGTTTTTT.

This clone has more than one count but fewer than ten. This rearrangement joins TRBV5-6 to TRBJ2-3; 7 nucleotides align to TRBD1. The CDR3 covers 15 residues. The J segment lost 1 base and the V segment lost 4 bases, leaving 6 bases of the junction unmatched. The germline gives CDR1 SGHDT, CDR2 YYEEEE. The CDR3 nucleotides read TGTGCCAGCAGCCGGGGACAGATCCGCACAGATACGCAGTATTTT. It is translated as CASSRGQIRTDTQYF.

This sequence joins TRBV11-2 and TRBJ2-7; 7 bases align to TRBD1. Trimming cost V 1 base and J 4 bases; bases outside gene matches: 4. Germline CDR1 is SGHAT and CDR2 is FQNNGV. The CDR3 is 14 amino acids. The CDR3 region has the DNA TGTGCCAGCAGCTTAGCCGGGACAGAGTACGAGCAGTACTTC. Protein: CASSLAGTEYEQYF.

V gene TRBV5-4 combines with J gene TRBJ1-4; D gene ambiguous. V gave up 4 bases and J gave up 2 bases, with 15 bases separating them. This CDR3 is built from 16 residues. The germline V gene encodes CDR1 SGHNT and CDR2 YYREEE (reference sequence). The chain's CDR3 is CASSQDRTATNEKLFF. CDR3 coding DNA: TGTGCCAGCAGCCAAGATCGTACAGCCACTAATGAAAAACTGTTTTTT. The variable domain in full, completed from reference TRBV5-4 and TRBJ1-4, reads ETGVTQSPTHLIKTRGQQVTLRCSSQSGHNTVSWYQQALGQGPQFIFQYYREEENGRGNFPPRFSGLQFPNYSSELNVNALELDDSALYLCASSQDRTATNEKLFFGSGTQLSVL.

V gene TRBV2 combines with J gene TRBJ1-2, with D perhaps TRBD1 (6 bases). The germline V gene has CDR1 SNHLY and CDR2 FYNNEI. Trimming cost V 6 bases and J 0 bases, with 26 bases left between them. CDR3 length: 19 residues. The CDR3 spells CASRAQGGEFSGANYGYTF. In nucleotides, the CDR3 is TGTGCCAGCAGGGCACAGGGAGGGGAATTTAGTGGTGCTAACTATGGCTACACCTTC. The full variable domain, rest sourced from reference TRBV2 and TRBJ1-2, is EPEVTQTPSHQVTQMGQEVILRCVPISNHLYFYWYRQILGQKVEFLVSFYNNEISEKSEIFDDQFSVERPDGSNFTLKIRSTKLEDSAMYFCASRAQGGEFSGANYGYTFGSGTRLTVV.

The rearrangement uses TRBV5-1 and TRBJ2-2; TRBD1 matches 9 bases. Germline-derived CDR1 and CDR2 are SGHRS and YFSETQ. The V segment lost 4 bases and the J segment 5 bases; nucleotides outside the gene matches: 6. The CDR3 is 15 amino acids. CDR3 in amino acids: CASSPGQGWTGELFF. DNA for the CDR3: TGCGCCAGCAGCCCGGGACAGGGTTGGACCGGGGAGCTGTTTTTT.

This clone was detected only a few times. The V call is TRBV19, the J call TRBJ1-1; a possible D gene is TRBD1 (5 bases). The CDR3 length is 15 residues. V gave up 4 bases and J gave up 1 base, with 13 bases separating them. Germline V gene sequence: CDR1 LNHDA, CDR2 SQIVND (reference sequence). This CDR3 is CASSTMTVANTEAFF. The CDR3 DNA reads as TGTGCCAGTAGTACCATGACAGTCGCGAACACTGAAGCTTTCTTT. The full variable domain, rest sourced from reference TRBV19 and TRBJ1-1, is DGGITQSPKYLFRKEGQNVTLSCEQNLNHDAMYWYRQDPGQGLRLIYYSQIVNDFQKGDIAEGYSVSREKKESFPLTVTSAQKNPTAFYLCASSTMTVANTEAFFGQGTRLTVV.

The V gene is TRBV5-4, the J gene TRBJ1-6; a weak D match, TRBD1 (6 bases). The germline V and J ends were trimmed by 3 bases and 6 bases, with 10 bases remaining between them. This CDR3 has 14 amino acids. Germline V gives CDR1 SGHNT, CDR2 YYREEE (reference sequence). In DNA, the CDR3 is TGTGCCAGCAGCTCCCTGGACAGTAATTCACCCCTCCACTTT. This codes for CASSSLDSNSPLHF.

The chain is built from TRBV6-6 and TRBJ2-1, with 11 bases fitting TRBD2. The CDR3 extends over 16 amino acids. After removal of 9 bases from V and 0 bases from J, the junction contained 7 bases not matched to a gene. CDR1 and CDR2 (germline): MNHNY, SVGAGI (reference sequence). This chain's CDR3 is CASSTSGGSSYNEQFF. CDR3 DNA: TGTGCCAGTAGTACTAGCGGGGGAAGCTCCTACAATGAGCAGTTCTTC.

This clone appeared once. The rearrangement joins TRBV18 to TRBJ2-2; D ambiguous. The V gene's germline CDR1 is KGHSH and CDR2 LQKENI. V lost 4 bases and J lost 1, with 7 bases in between. The CDR3 is made up of 14 amino acids. CDR3 sequence (DNA): TGTGCCAGCTCACTCGACCTGAACACCGGGGAGCTGTTTTTT. This encodes CASSLDLNTGELFF. Complete variable domain (other parts from reference TRBV18 and TRBJ2-2): NAGVMQNPRHLVRRRGQEARLRCSPMKGHSHVYWYRQLPEEGLKFMVYLQKENIIDESGMPKERFSAEFPKEGPSILRIQQVVRGDSAAYFCASSLDLNTGELFFGEGSRLTVL.

CDR3 loop: CASSTQTSGGQETQYF. In nucleotides, the CDR3 is TGTGCCAGCAGTACACAGACTAGCGGGGGCCAAGAGACCCAGTACTTC. J is TRBJ2-5 and V is TRBV2; 12 bases are shared with TRBD2. Looked up from germline, CDR1 is SNHLY and CDR2 is FYNNEI. The trim removed 5 bases at V and 1 base at J, leaving 5 bases unmatched. This CDR3 is built from 16 residues.

The chain couples TRBV27 to TRBJ2-5; 12 positions agree with TRBD1. Germline-derived CDR1 and CDR2 are MNHEY and SMNVEV (reference sequence). The CDR3 runs to 16 residues. Trimming cost V 3 bases and J 5 bases; bases outside gene matches: 7. This CDR3 is CASSFMGQGAGETQYF. The CDR3 DNA follows: TGTGCCAGCAGTTTCATGGGACAGGGGGCAGGGGAGACCCAGTACTTC.

The V and J genes are TRBV5-1 and TRBJ1-6; no clear D. V lost 0 bases and J lost 10, with 17 bases in between. The length of the CDR3 is 16 residues. The germline CDR1 and CDR2 sequences are SGHRS and YFSETQ. CDR3 DNA: TGCGCCAGCAGCTTGGAGGTAGGAGCTAAAGGGTCACCCCTCCACTTT. It yields the protein CASSLEVGAKGSPLHF.

This clone was detected a few times. The rearrangement uses TRBV4-1 and TRBJ1-1; 8 bases fit TRBD1. Germline V gene sequence: CDR1 MGHRA, CDR2 YSYEKL. The J segment lost 6 bases and the V segment lost 4 bases, leaving 19 bases of the junction unmatched. The CDR3 loop spans 18 amino acids. Here the CDR3 DNA reads TGCGCCAGCAGCCGAGCAGTCTCCCCCATAGACAGGGGAGCTGAAGCTTTCTTT. It yields the protein CASSRAVSPIDRGAEAFF.

This clone was counted once. The genes are TRBV10-2 and TRBJ1-6; D is possibly TRBD1 (5 bases). There are 13 residues in the CDR3. The V and J ends lost 4 bases and 10 bases respectively, with 11 bases between them. CDR1 WSHSY and CDR2 SAAADI come from the germline V gene. CDR3 nucleotides: TGCGCCAGCAGTGTGGGGGTAGGATCACCCCTCCACTTT. Residues: CASSVGVGSPLHF.

The V call is TRBV19, the J call TRBJ1-2; 9 nucleotides align to TRBD1. The germline gives CDR1 LNHDA, CDR2 SQIVND (reference sequence). The CDR3 spans 15 residues. The trim removed 4 bases at V and 4 bases at J, leaving 7 bases unmatched. The CDR3 DNA reads TGTGCCAGTAGTAGTCCTGGGACAGGGATCTATGGCTACACCTTC. It translates to CASSSPGTGIYGYTF.

The V and J genes are TRBV5-1 and TRBJ2-3; 8 nucleotides match TRBD2. The CDR3 is 14 amino acids. Germline V gene sequence: CDR1 SGHRS, CDR2 YFSETQ. Trimming took 5 bases from V and 7 from J; bases not matched to a gene: 9. DNA of the CDR3: TGCGCCAGCAGAGGTGGGACTAGTGGAAATACGCAGTATTTT. Translation: CASRGGTSGNTQYF.

The J gene is TRBJ1-2, the V gene TRBV5-8; D is uncertain. CDR1 and CDR2 (germline): SGHTS, YDEGEE. This CDR3 is 14 amino acids long. Trimming left V 4 bases short and J 4 bases short, with 14 bases between. The CDR3 bases are TGTGCCAGCAGCCTACCGATGGGGTCCTATGGCTACACCTTC. Translated: CASSLPMGSYGYTF.

The gene calls are TRBV5-1 and TRBJ1-1; the match to TRBD1 covers 10 bases. Trimming took 4 bases from V and 6 from J; bases not matched to a gene: 9. Germline V CDR1 and CDR2: SGHRS, YFSETQ. CDR3 length equals 15 residues. The CDR3: CASSLKWTGGPEAFF. In DNA, the CDR3 is TGCGCCAGCAGCCTAAAATGGACAGGGGGGCCTGAAGCTTTCTTT.

The rearrangement uses TRBV10-1 and TRBJ2-2, with D perhaps matching TRBD2 (7 bases). The CDR3 runs 13 residues. Deletions cut 2 bases from V and 15 bases from J, with 16 bases between. Germline V gene data show CDR1 as WNHNN and CDR2 as SYGVQD (reference sequence). The CDR3 sequence is CASSEVRQGTMFF. CDR3 nucleotides: TGCGCCAGCAGTGAGGTTCGGCAGGGGACTATGTTTTTT.

The CDR3 nucleotides are TGTGCCAGCAGTGGACGGTTAGCCAAAAACATTCAGTACTTC. It codes for CASSGRLAKNIQYF. The rearrangement uses TRBV2 and TRBJ2-4, with unresolved D. V was pared by 4 bases and J by 0 bases, with 7 bases between. The CDR3 has 14 residues. Germline V gene lookup returns CDR1 SNHLY and CDR2 FYNNEI. The full variable domain, with the rest looked up from reference TRBV2 and TRBJ2-4, is EPEVTQTPSHQVTQMGQEVILRCVPISNHLYFYWYRQILGQKVEFLVSFYNNEISEKSEIFDDQFSVERPDGSNFTLKIRSTKLEDSAMYFCASSGRLAKNIQYFGAGTRLSVL.

V is TRBV11-2 and J is TRBJ1-5, with D possibly matching TRBD1 (5 bases). CDR3 length: 14 residues. The V gene lost 2 bases and the J gene lost 0 bases, with 5 bases spanning the gap. Germline CDR1 is SGHAT and CDR2 is FQNNGV. The CDR3: CASSLQGSNQPQHF. CDR3 coding DNA: TGTGCCAGCAGCTTACAGGGTAGCAATCAGCCCCAGCATTTT.

The chain employs TRBV7-9 and TRBJ2-7, with 7 bases fitting TRBD1. J lost 3 bases, V lost 1 base, and 3 bases had no gene match. The CDR3 covers 14 residues. The V gene's germline CDR1 is SEHNR and CDR2 FQNEAQ (reference sequence). The CDR3 sequence: CASSLETGSYEQYF. The CDR3 DNA sequence: TGTGCCAGCAGCTTAGAGACAGGGAGCTACGAGCAGTACTTC.

The V gene is TRBV5-3, the J gene TRBJ2-3, with D possibly TRBD1 on 5 matching bases. TRBV5-3 carries the ORF label, with uncertain function. Trimming pared 3 bases from V and 1 base from J, leaving 15 bases between. The CDR3 extends over 16 amino acids. CDR3 region: CARSYTGALRTDTQYF. As DNA, the CDR3 is TGTGCCAGAAGCTATACAGGAGCCCTCCGCACAGATACGCAGTATTTT.

V and J are TRBV6-1 and TRBJ2-1; no clear D. The V gene lost 4 bases and the J gene lost 9 bases, with 13 bases spanning the gap. CDR1 is MNHNS and CDR2 is SASEGT in the germline V gene. CDR3 length equals 13 residues. As DNA, the CDR3 is TGTGCCAGCAGTGGTTTCCCGGCTGGTGAGCAGTTCTTC. It codes for CASSGFPAGEQFF.

The rearrangement uses TRBV5-5 and TRBJ1-3; D remains ambiguous. Germline V lookup: CDR1 SGHKS, CDR2 YYEKEE (reference sequence). The CDR3 runs 14 residues. Trimming shortened V by 0 bases and J by 0 bases, and 4 bases separated the two germline ends. The CDR3 nucleotides are TGTGCCAGCAGCTTGGTAAGCTCTGGAAACACCATATATTTT. It translates to CASSLVSSGNTIYF.

This clone was observed a single time. This chain links TRBV7-9 with TRBJ2-5; D tentatively reads TRBD1 or TRBD2 (6 bases each). Trimming took off 0 bases at V and 5 bases at J, with 10 bases between the two ends. Looked up from germline, CDR1 is SEHNR and CDR2 is FQNEAQ (reference sequence). The CDR3 totals 14 residues. CDR3 in amino acids: CASSLAGGLETQYF. CDR3 DNA: TGTGCCAGCAGCTTAGCGGGGGGCCTTGAGACCCAGTACTTC. Looking up the rest from reference TRBV7-9 and TRBJ2-5 gives the full variable domain: DTGVSQNPRHKITKRGQNVTFRCDPISEHNRLYWYRQTLGQGPEFLTYFQNEAQLEKSRLLSDRFSAERPKGSFSTLEIQRTEQGDSAMYLCASSLAGGLETQYFGPGTRLLVL.

The gene calls are TRBV5-1 and TRBJ2-3, with TRBD2 as a possible D gene (6 bases). The germline CDR1 and CDR2 sequences are SGHRS and YFSETQ. Deletions cut 4 bases from V and 0 bases from J, with 12 bases between. The CDR3 totals 15 residues. The CDR3 DNA reads as TGCGCCAGCAGCCCCATGGAGGGTAGCACAGATACGCAGTATTTT. Amino acid sequence: CASSPMEGSTDTQYF.